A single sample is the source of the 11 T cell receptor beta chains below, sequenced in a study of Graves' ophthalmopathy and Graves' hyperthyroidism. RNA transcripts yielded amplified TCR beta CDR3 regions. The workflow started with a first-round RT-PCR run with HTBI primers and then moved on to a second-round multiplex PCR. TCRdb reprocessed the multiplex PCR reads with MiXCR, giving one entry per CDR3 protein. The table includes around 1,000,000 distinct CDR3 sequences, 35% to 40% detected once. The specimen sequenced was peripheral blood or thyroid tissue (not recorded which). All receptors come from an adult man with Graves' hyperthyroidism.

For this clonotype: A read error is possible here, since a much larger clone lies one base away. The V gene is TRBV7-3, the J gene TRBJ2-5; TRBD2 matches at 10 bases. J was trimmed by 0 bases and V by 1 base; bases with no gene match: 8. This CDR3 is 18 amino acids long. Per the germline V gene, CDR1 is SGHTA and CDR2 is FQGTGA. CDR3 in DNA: TGTGCCAGCAGCTTAATCTTCGCCGGGACTAGCGACCAAGAGACCCAGTACTTC. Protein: CASSLIFAGTSDQETQYF.

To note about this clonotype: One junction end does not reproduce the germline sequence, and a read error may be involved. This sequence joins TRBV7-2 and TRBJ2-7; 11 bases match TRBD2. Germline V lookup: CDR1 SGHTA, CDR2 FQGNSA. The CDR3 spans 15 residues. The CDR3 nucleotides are TGTGCCAGCAACTTAGCGCGACTAGCGGGGTACGAGCAGTACTTC. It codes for CASNLARLAGYEQYF. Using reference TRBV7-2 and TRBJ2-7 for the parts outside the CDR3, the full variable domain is GAGVSQSPSNKVTEKGKDVELRCDPISGHTALYWYRQSLGQGLEFLIYFQGNSAPDKSGLPSDRFSAERTGGSVSTLTIQRTQQEDSAVYLCASNLARLAGYEQYFGPGTRLTVT.

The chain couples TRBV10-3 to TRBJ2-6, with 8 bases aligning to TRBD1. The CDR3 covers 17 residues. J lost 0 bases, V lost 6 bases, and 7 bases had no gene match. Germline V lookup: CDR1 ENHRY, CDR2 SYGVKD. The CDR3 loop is CAISPGQGHSGANVLTF. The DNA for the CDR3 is TGTGCCATCAGCCCTGGACAGGGTCACTCTGGGGCCAACGTCCTGACTTTC.

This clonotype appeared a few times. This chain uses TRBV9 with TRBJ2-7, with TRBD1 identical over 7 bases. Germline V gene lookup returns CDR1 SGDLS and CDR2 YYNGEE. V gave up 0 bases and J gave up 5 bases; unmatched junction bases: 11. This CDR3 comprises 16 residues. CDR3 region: CASSVGGTGVADEQYF. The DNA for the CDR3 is TGTGCCAGCAGCGTAGGAGGAACAGGGGTGGCCGACGAGCAGTACTTC.

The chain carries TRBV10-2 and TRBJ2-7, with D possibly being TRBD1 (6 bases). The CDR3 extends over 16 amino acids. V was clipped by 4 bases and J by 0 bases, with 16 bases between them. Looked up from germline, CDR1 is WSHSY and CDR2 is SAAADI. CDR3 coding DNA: TGCGCCAGCAGTGCACGCCAAAGGACAGCCTCCTACGAGCAGTACTTC. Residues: CASSARQRTASYEQYF.

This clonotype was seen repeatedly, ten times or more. The CDR3 reads CSAKSGTYEQYF. The CDR3 DNA reads as TGCAGCGCTAAATCCGGGACCTACGAGCAGTACTTC. This chain uses TRBV29-1 with TRBJ2-7; a possible D gene is TRBD2 (5 bases). V lost 7 bases and J 2 bases, leaving 12 bases between the germline ends. The CDR3 runs to 12 residues. Germline V lookup: CDR1 SQVTM, CDR2 ANQGSEA.

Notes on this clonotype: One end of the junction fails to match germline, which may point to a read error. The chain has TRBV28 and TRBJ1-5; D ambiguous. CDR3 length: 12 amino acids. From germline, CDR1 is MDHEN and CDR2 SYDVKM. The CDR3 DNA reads TGTGCCTGCAGCGTACTGAATCAGCCCCAGCATTTT. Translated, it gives CACSVLNQPQHF.

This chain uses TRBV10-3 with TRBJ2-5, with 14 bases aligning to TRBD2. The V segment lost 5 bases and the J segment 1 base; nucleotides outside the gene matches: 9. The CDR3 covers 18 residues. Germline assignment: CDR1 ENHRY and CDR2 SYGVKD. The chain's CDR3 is CAISPGLAGGRPQETQYF. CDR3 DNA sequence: TGTGCCATCAGTCCCGGACTAGCGGGAGGTCGGCCCCAAGAGACCCAGTACTTC.

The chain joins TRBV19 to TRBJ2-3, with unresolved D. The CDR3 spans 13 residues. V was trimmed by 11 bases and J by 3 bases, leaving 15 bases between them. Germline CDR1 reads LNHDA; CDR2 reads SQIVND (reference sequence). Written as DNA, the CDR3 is TGTGCCTCGTTGGCCACGGAGACAGATACGCAGTATTTT. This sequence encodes CASLATETDTQYF.

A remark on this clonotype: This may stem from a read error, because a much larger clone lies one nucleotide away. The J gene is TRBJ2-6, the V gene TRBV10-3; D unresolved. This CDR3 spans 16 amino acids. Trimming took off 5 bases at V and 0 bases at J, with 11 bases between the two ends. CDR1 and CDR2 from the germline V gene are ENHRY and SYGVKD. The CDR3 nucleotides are TGTGCCATCAGTTACGCAGGTCTCTCTGGGGCCAACGTCCTGACTTTC. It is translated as CAISYAGLSGANVLTF.

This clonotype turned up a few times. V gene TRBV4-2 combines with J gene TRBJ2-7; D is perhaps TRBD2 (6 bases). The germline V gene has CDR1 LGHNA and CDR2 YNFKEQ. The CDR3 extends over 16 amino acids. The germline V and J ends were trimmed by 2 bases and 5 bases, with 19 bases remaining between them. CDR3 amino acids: CASSQIRSGVVHEQYF. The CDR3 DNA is TGTGCCAGCAGCCAAATCCGTTCGGGAGTAGTCCACGAGCAGTACTTC.